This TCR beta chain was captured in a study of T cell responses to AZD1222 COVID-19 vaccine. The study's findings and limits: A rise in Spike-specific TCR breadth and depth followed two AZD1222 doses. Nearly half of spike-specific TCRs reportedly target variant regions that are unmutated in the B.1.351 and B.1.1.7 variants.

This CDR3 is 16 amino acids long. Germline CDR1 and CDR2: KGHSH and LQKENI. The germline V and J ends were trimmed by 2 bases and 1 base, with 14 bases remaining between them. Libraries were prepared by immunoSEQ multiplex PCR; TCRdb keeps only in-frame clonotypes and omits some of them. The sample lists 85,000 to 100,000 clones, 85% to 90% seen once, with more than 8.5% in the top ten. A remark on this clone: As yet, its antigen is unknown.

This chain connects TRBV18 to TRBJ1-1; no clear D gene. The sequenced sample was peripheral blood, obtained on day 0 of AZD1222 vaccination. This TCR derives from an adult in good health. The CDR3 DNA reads TGTGCCAGCTCACCAATGGGAGGTACACGGAACACTGAAGCTTTCTTT. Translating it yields CASSPMGGTRNTEAFF.